These 4 T cell receptor beta chains share one sample of origin, sequenced in a study of T cell clones after liver transplantation. The table came from immunoSEQ multiplex PCR; TCRdb's copy has only in-frame clones and leaves some out. The sample consists of 24,000 or so clones, more than 65% of them appearing once. The sequences come from CD4+ T cells from blood, collected before liver transplant. The source of these receptors is a human donor who received a liver transplant.

The rearrangement joins TRBV6-5 to TRBJ1-5; 7 nucleotides match TRBD1. Germline CDR1 is MNHEY and CDR2 is SVGAGI. The CDR3 covers 15 residues. Unmatched junction bases numbered 7, after V lost 6 bases and J lost 2 bases. The CDR3 reads CASRRQGSGNQPQHF. DNA for the CDR3: TGTGCCAGCAGGCGACAGGGTAGTGGCAATCAGCCCCAGCATTTT.

This clone was seen just once. This chain connects TRBV19 to TRBJ2-2; tentative D call: TRBD2 (6 bases). V dropped 7 bases and J dropped 2 bases, with 17 bases sitting between them. This CDR3 has 16 residues. Per germline, CDR1 LNHDA and CDR2 SQIVND (reference sequence). CDR3 residues: CASILTRGKNTGELFF. The CDR3 coding sequence is TGTGCCAGTATCCTAACCCGGGGGAAAAACACCGGGGAGCTGTTTTTT.

J is TRBJ2-3 and V is TRBV19; 10 bases line up with TRBD1. The germline gives CDR1 LNHDA, CDR2 SQIVND (reference sequence). This CDR3 has 15 residues. The J segment lost 3 bases and the V segment lost 7 bases, leaving 7 bases of the junction unmatched. The CDR3 DNA reads TGTGCCAGTACCTCCCGGGACAGGGGAACAGATACGCAGTATTTT. Translating gives CASTSRDRGTDTQYF.

The V and J genes are TRBV5-1 and TRBJ1-2; 7 positions match TRBD1. This CDR3 spans 14 amino acids. Germline V gene lookup returns CDR1 SGHRS and CDR2 YFSETQ. The V gene end was trimmed by 4 bases and the J gene end by 9 bases; junction bases not matched to a gene: 12. In nucleotides, the CDR3 is TGCGCCAGCAGCCGTGACAGGGAATTCGGTCGCTACACCTTC. Its translation: CASSRDREFGRYTF.